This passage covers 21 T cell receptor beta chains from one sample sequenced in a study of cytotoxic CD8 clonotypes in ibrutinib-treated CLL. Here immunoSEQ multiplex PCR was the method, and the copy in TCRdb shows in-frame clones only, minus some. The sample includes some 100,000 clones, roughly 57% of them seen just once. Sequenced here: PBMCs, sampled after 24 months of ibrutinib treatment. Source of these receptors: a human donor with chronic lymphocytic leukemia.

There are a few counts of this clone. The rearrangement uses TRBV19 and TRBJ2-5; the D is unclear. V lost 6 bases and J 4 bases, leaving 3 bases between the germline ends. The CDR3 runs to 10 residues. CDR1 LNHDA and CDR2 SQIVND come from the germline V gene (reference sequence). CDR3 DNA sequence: TGTGCCAGTAGAGGAGAGACCCAGTACTTC. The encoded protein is CASRGETQYF. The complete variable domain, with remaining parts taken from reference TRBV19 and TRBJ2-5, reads DGGITQSPKYLFRKEGQNVTLSCEQNLNHDAMYWYRQDPGQGLRLIYYSQIVNDFQKGDIAEGYSVSREKKESFPLTVTSAQKNPTAFYLCASRGETQYFGPGTRLLVL.

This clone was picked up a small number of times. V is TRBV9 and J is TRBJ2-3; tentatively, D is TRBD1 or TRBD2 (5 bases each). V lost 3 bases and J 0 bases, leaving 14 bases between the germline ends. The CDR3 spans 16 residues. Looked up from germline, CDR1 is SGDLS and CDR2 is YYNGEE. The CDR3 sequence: CASSAWDAVSTDTQYF. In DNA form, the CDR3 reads TGTGCCAGCAGCGCCTGGGACGCTGTAAGCACAGATACGCAGTATTTT.

The CDR3 sequence is CAWSVRAGETQYF. The CDR3 DNA reads as TGTGCCTGGAGTGTAAGGGCAGGGGAGACCCAGTACTTC. The chain has TRBV30 and TRBJ2-5; the D gene is possibly TRBD1 (5 bases). The germline gives CDR1 GTSNPN, CDR2 SVGIG (reference sequence). CDR3 length equals 13 residues. The V end was cut by 0 bases, the J end by 5 bases, with 10 bases between.

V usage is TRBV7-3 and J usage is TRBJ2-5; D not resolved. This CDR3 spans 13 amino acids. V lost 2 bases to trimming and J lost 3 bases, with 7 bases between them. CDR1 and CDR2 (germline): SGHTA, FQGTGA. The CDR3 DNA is TGTGCCAGCAGCTTATTGGCAGAAGAGACCCAGTACTTC. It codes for CASSLLAEETQYF. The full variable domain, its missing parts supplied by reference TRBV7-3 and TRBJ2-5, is GAGVSQTPSNKVTEKGKYVELRCDPISGHTALYWYRQSLGQGPEFLIYFQGTGAADDSGLPNDRFFAVRPEGSVSTLKIQRTERGDSAVYLCASSLLAEETQYFGPGTRLLVL.

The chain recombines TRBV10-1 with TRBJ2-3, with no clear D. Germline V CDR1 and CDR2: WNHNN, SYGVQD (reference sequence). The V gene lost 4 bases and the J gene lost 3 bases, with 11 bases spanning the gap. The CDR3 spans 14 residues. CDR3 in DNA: TGCGCCAGCAGTGGGGCAGGCCCTACAGATACGCAGTATTTT. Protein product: CASSGAGPTDTQYF.

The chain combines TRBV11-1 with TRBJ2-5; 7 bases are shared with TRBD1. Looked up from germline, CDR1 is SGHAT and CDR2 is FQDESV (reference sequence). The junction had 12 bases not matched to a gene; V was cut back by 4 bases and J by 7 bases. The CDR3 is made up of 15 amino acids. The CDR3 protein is CASSSTFGTEVTQYF. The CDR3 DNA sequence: TGTGCCAGCAGCTCCACCTTTGGGACAGAGGTGACCCAGTACTTC.

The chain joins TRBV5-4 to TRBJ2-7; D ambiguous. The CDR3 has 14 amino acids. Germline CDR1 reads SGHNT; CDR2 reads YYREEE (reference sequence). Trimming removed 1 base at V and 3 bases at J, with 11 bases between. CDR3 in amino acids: CASSLLPGLYEQYF. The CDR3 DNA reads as TGTGCCAGCAGCTTGTTACCGGGCCTCTACGAGCAGTACTTC.

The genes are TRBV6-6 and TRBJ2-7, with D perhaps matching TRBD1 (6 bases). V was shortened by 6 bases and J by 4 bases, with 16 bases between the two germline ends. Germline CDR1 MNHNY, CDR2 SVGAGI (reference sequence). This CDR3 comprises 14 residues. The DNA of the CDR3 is TGTGCCAGCAGATTTAGGACAGAACAGTACGAGCAGTACTTC. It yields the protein CASRFRTEQYEQYF.

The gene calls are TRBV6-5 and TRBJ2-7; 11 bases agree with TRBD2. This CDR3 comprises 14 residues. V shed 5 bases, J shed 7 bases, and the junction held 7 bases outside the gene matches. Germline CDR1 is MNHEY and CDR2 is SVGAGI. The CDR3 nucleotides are TGTGCCAGCAGTATTAGCGGGGGGGCGAGGGAGCAGTACTTC. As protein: CASSISGGAREQYF.

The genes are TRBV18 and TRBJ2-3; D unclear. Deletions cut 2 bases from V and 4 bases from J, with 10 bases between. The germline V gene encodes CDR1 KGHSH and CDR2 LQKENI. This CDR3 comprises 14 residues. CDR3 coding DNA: TGTGCCAGCTCACCAAAAGGCCGGCCAGATACGCAGTATTTT. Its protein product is CASSPKGRPDTQYF.

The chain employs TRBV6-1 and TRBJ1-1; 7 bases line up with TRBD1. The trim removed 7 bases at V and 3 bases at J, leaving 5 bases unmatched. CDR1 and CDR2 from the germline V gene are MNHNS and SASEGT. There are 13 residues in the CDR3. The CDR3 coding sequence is TGTGCCAGCAATTCCGGGACAGACACTGAAGCTTTCTTT. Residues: CASNSGTDTEAFF.

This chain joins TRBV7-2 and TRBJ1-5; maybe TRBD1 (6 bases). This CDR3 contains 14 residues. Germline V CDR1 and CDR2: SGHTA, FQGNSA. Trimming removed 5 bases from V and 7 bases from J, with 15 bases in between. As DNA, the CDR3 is TGTGCCAGCAGCACCGTCAGGGGTCTGCAGCCCCAGCATTTT. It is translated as CASSTVRGLQPQHF. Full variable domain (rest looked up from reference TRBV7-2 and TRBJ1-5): GAGVSQSPSNKVTEKGKDVELRCDPISGHTALYWYRQSLGQGLEFLIYFQGNSAPDKSGLPSDRFSAERTGGSVSTLTIQRTQQEDSAVYLCASSTVRGLQPQHFGDGTRLSIL.

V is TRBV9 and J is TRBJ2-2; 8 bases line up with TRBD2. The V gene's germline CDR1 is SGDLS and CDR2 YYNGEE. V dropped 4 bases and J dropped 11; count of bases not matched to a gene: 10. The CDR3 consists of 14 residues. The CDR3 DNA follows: TGTGCCAGCAGCCTTAATAATGGACTAGCTGAGCTGTTTTTT. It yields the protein CASSLNNGLAELFF.

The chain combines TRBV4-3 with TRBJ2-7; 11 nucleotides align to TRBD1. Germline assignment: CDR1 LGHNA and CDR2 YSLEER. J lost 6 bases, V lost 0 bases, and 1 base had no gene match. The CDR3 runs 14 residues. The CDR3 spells CASSQEGQGGEQYF. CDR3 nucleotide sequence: TGCGCCAGCAGCCAAGAGGGACAGGGGGGCGAGCAGTACTTC.

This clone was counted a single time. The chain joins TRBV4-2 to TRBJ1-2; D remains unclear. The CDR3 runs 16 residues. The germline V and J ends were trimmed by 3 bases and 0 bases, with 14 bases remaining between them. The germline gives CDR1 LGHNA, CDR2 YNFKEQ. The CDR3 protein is CASSQERLQANYGYTF. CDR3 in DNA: TGTGCCAGCAGCCAGGAGAGGCTTCAAGCTAACTATGGCTACACCTTC.

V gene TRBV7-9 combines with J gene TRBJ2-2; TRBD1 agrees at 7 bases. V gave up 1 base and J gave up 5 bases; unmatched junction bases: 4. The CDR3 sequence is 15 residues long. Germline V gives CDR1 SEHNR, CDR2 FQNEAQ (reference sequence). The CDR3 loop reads CASSLGTGFTGELFF. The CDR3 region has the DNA TGTGCCAGCAGCTTAGGGACAGGCTTTACCGGGGAGCTGTTTTTT.

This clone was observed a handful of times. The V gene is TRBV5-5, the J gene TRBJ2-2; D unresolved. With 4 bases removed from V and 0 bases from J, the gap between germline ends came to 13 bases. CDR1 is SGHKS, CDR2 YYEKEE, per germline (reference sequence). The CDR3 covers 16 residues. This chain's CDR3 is CASSMTDFANTGELFF. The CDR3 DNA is TGTGCCAGCAGCATGACGGATTTCGCGAACACCGGGGAGCTGTTTTTT.

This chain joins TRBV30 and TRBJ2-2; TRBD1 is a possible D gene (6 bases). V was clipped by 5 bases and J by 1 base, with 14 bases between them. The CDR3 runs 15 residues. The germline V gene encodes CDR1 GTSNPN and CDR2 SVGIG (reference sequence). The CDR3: CAWGAGALNTGELFF. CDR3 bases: TGTGCCTGGGGAGCAGGGGCACTGAACACCGGGGAGCTGTTTTTT.

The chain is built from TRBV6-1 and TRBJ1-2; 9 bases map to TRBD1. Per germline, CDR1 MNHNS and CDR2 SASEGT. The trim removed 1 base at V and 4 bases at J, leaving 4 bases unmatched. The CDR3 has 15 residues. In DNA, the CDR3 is TGTGCCAGCAGTGAAGGGGGGGGACAGGGCTATGGCTACACCTTC. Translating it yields CASSEGGGQGYGYTF.

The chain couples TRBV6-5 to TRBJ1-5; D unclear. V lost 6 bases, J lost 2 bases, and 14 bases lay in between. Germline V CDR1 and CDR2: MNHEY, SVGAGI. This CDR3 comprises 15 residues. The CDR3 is CASSPRVAGNQPQHF. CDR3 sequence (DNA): TGTGCCAGCAGCCCCCGGGTTGCAGGCAATCAGCCCCAGCATTTT.

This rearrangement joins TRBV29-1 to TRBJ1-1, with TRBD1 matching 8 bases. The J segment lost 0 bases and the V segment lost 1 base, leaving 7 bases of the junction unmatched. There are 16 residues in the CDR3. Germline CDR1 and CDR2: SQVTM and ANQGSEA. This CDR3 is CSVEGQGARMNTEAFF. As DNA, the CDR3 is TGCAGCGTTGAAGGCCAGGGGGCCAGGATGAACACTGAAGCTTTCTTT.